Included here is one TCR beta chain sequence, with context. The target antigen is unknown. This sample was included in a study of human T cells and chemical hapten exposure. On the study more broadly: Skin of the upper inner arm, roughly 2 cm by roughly 2 cm, received 2% DPC for sensitization.

This CDR3 is built from 21 residues. Trimming removed 3 bases at V and 4 bases at J, with 33 bases between. Study results and limitations: In comparison with controls, expanded TCRs gave rise to a significantly larger number of large CDR3 similarity clusters.

Individual cDNA molecules received unique molecular identifiers in the library. TCRdb analysed the RACE reads with MiXCR anew, one entry per CDR3 protein. The sample lists nearly 350,000 distinct CDR3 sequences; roughly 6.9% were seen once. Noted time point: patch test 1, 2 weeks after DPC sensitization. Noted treatment: therapeutic diphenylcyclopropenone sensitization with weekly scalp DPC. Blood was collected ahead of every patch test applied. The chain carries TRBV12-3 or TRBV12-4 and TRBJ1-2, with a weak D call TRBD1 (5 bases). The specimen was whole blood, collected in connection with sensitization to the hapten diphenylcyclopropenone (DPC). The receptor's source is a woman between 18 and 30 years old with alopecia areata. Some clones in this sample may be carry-over from other donors' samples. The CDR3 reads CASSFYPPRDGTFPASYGYTF. In DNA, the CDR3 is TGTGCCAGCAGTTTTTATCCTCCCCGAGATGGGACTTTTCCCGCCAGCTATGGCTACACCTTC.